The rows below give T cell receptor beta chains drawn from one sample of a study of OX40 agonist ivuxolimab in advanced cancers. Produced via immunoSEQ multiplex PCR; TCRdb's table is partial and in-frame only. The data hold tens of thousands of clones, with 85% to 90% observed a single time. This material consisted of CD4+ or CD8+ T cells sorted from blood, taken in a trial of the OX40 agonist ivuxolimab. The receptors were gathered from an adult with an advanced solid tumor such as melanoma, head and neck, liver or kidney cancer. CDR3s include the opening cysteine and the closing phenylalanine or tryptophan. A D gene is named only where the DNA matches it firmly. Part of the rows lack a size; the others show once, few, many or a class for expanded clones.

J: TRBJ2-7
V: TRBV28
size: NA
D: NA
CDR3: CASRPNSVQDYEQYF
DNA: TGTGCCAGCAGACCAAACAGTGTACAAGACTACGAGCAGTACTTC

J: TRBJ2-5
V: TRBV2
size: NA
D: NA
CDR3: CASSERPPTQYF
DNA: TGTGCCAGCAGTGAAAGGCCTCCCACCCAGTACTTC

J: TRBJ1-3
V: TRBV18
size: NA
D: NA
CDR3: CASSQEAGNTIYF
DNA: TGTGCCAGCTCGCAGGAGGCTGGAAACACCATATATTTT

J: TRBJ1-2
V: TRBV7-2
size: NA
D: NA
CDR3: CASSSKGEGYGYTF
DNA: TGTGCCAGCAGCTCCAAAGGGGAAGGGTATGGCTACACCTTC

J: TRBJ2-6
V: TRBV7-2
size: NA
D: NA
CDR3: CASRSSGANVLTF
DNA: TGTGCCAGCAGGTCCTCTGGGGCCAACGTCCTGACTTTC

J: TRBJ1-1
V: TRBV11-3
size: NA
D: TRBD1
CDR3: CASSPGQGNTEAFF
DNA: TGTGCCAGCAGCCCTGGACAGGGGAACACTGAAGCTTTCTTT

J: TRBJ2-5
V: TRBV5-1
size: NA
D: TRBD1
CDR3: CASSLATGGETQYF
DNA: TGCGCCAGCAGCTTGGCCACAGGGGGAGAGACCCAGTACTTC

J: TRBJ1-1
V: TRBV5-6
size: NA
D: NA
CDR3: CASSVQGVGTEAFF
DNA: TGTGCCAGCAGCGTACAGGGAGTCGGCACTGAAGCTTTCTTT

J: TRBJ1-3
V: TRBV14
size: NA
D: NA
CDR3: CASSPFAGSGNTIYF
DNA: TGTGCCAGCAGCCCCTTTGCGGGCTCTGGAAACACCATATATTTT

J: TRBJ2-1
V: TRBV7-2
size: NA
D: TRBD2
CDR3: CASSSPGGAWPKGNEQFF
DNA: TGTGCCAGCAGCTCACCGGGGGGGGCCTGGCCAAAAGGGAATGAGCAGTTCTTC

J: TRBJ2-2
V: TRBV27
size: NA
D: NA
CDR3: CASSSRTGAGELFF
DNA: TGTGCCAGCAGTTCCCGGACGGGGGCCGGGGAGCTGTTTTTT

J: TRBJ2-2
V: TRBV7-3
size: NA
D: TRBD2
CDR3: CASSLRSGRNTGELFF
DNA: TGTGCCAGCAGCTTACGTAGCGGGCGAAACACCGGGGAGCTGTTTTTT

J: TRBJ1-2
V: TRBV28
size: NA
D: NA
CDR3: CASSFLGVPTNYGYTF
DNA: TGTGCCAGCAGTTTCCTAGGAGTACCCACTAACTATGGCTACACCTTC

J: TRBJ1-2
V: TRBV7-9
size: NA
D: NA
CDR3: CASSLWQTNYGYTF
DNA: TGTGCCAGCAGCTTATGGCAGACTAACTATGGCTACACCTTC

J: TRBJ2-7
V: TRBV25-1
size: NA
D: NA
CDR3: CASSAEGSGLFSYEQYF
DNA: TGTGCCAGCAGTGCCGAAGGTAGCGGCTTATTTTCCTACGAGCAGTACTTC

J: TRBJ2-1
V: TRBV2
size: NA
D: NA
CDR3: CASRPLSGRQFF
DNA: TGTGCCAGCAGACCGTTGTCCGGGAGACAGTTCTTC

J: TRBJ1-2
V: TRBV9
size: NA
D: TRBD1
CDR3: CASSVVQGDGYTF
DNA: TGTGCCAGCAGCGTAGTACAGGGGGATGGCTACACCTTC

J: TRBJ1-6
V: TRBV6-4
size: NA
D: NA
CDR3: CASRLDSDSPLHF
DNA: TGTGCCAGCAGATTGGACAGTGATTCACCCCTCCACTTT

J: TRBJ1-1
V: TRBV6-5
size: NA
D: NA
CDR3: CASTRPGNAEAFF
DNA: TGTGCCAGCACTCGACCCGGCAACGCTGAAGCTTTCTTT

J: TRBJ2-2
V: TRBV7-9
size: NA
D: TRBD1
CDR3: CASRRGTGITGELFF
DNA: TGTGCCAGCCGCAGGGGGACAGGGATCACCGGGGAGCTGTTTTTT

J: TRBJ2-5
V: TRBV4-3
size: NA
D: NA
CDR3: CASSQELTYQETQYF
DNA: TGCGCCAGCAGCCAAGAACTAACTTACCAAGAGACCCAGTACTTC

J: TRBJ2-1
V: TRBV6-1
size: NA
D: TRBD2
CDR3: CASRLAGGHNEQFF
DNA: TGTGCCAGCAGACTAGCGGGAGGTCACAATGAGCAGTTCTTC

J: TRBJ2-3
V: TRBV28
size: once
D: NA
CDR3: CASSLWDPLISDTQYF
DNA: TGTGCCAGCAGTTTGTGGGACCCCCTCATTTCAGATACGCAGTATTTT

J: TRBJ2-2
V: TRBV5-1
size: once
D: NA
CDR3: CASSLIGTDGELFF
DNA: TGCGCCAGCAGCTTGATTGGAACGGACGGGGAGCTGTTTTTT

J: TRBJ2-6
V: TRBV11-3
size: NA
D: NA
CDR3: CASSFQGPTGANVLTF
DNA: TGTGCCAGCAGCTTTCAGGGCCCCACGGGGGCCAACGTCCTGACTTTC

J: TRBJ2-7
V: TRBV4-3
size: NA
D: TRBD1
CDR3: CASSAQATGANYEQYF
DNA: TGCGCCAGCAGCGCGCAAGCGACAGGGGCTAACTACGAGCAGTACTTC

J: TRBJ2-7
V: TRBV7-6
size: NA
D: NA
CDR3: CASSLAVGKGYEQYF
DNA: TGTGCCAGCAGCTTAGCGGTAGGGAAAGGCTACGAGCAGTACTTC

J: TRBJ2-2
V: TRBV7-2
size: NA
D: NA
CDR3: CASSPWEERELFF
DNA: TGTGCCAGCAGCCCATGGGAGGAGCGGGAGCTGTTTTTT

J: TRBJ2-3
V: TRBV7-9
size: once
D: NA
CDR3: CASSLARGDTQYF
DNA: TGTGCCAGCAGCTTAGCGAGGGGAGATACGCAGTATTTT